This passage covers 22 T cell receptor beta chains from one sample sequenced in a study of T cell responses to AZD1222 COVID-19 vaccine (dated by TCRdb to the early 2020s). According to the study, the label for this sample's time point signals: baseline before first vaccination. The library was obtained by the immunoSEQ multiplex PCR assay. TCRdb provides this immuneACCESS table in a form limited to in-frame rearrangements. Some clones are lacking; in checked studies, under half of them reflect an unresolved V gene, and why the rest are absent is not known. This sample holds over 75,000 clones; about nine tenths were observed only once. The top ten clones comprise approximately 2.5% of the sample. The sample here was peripheral blood, taken on day 0 of AZD1222 vaccination. These receptors were collected from an adult in good health.

The chain couples TRBV3-1 (or the pseudogene TRBV3-2) to TRBJ1-4; tentative D call: TRBD1 (5 bases). Trimming left V 4 bases short and J 1 base short, with 10 bases between. Germline V gene lookup returns CDR1 LGHDT and CDR2 YNNKEL (reference sequence). CDR3 length: 15 amino acids. This CDR3 is CASSLTGGTNEKLFF. Written as DNA, the CDR3 is TGTGCCAGCAGCCTTACAGGCGGAACTAATGAAAAACTGTTTTTT.

The rearrangement links TRBV10-3 to TRBJ2-7; TRBD2 agrees at 14 bases. The V and J ends lost 8 bases and 2 bases, in that order; junction bases with no gene match: 11. Germline V gene data show CDR1 as ENHRY and CDR2 as SYGVKD. The CDR3 is 17 amino acids. As DNA, the CDR3 is TGTGCCATCCAACCGGGACTAGCGGGAGCCGCAACCTACGAGCAGTACTTC. It translates to CAIQPGLAGAATYEQYF.

This chain links TRBV30 with TRBJ1-4; no clear D. Germline V CDR1 and CDR2: GTSNPN, SVGIG (reference sequence). The CDR3 totals 11 residues. The germline V and J ends were trimmed by 2 bases and 5 bases, with 3 bases remaining between them. The CDR3 DNA follows: TGTGCCTGGAGTATGAATGAAAAACTGTTTTTT. Its protein is CAWSMNEKLFF.

The genes are TRBV5-5 and TRBJ1-5, with TRBD1 as a possible D gene (6 bases). Per germline, CDR1 SGHKS and CDR2 YYEKEE (reference sequence). With 3 bases removed from V and 5 bases from J, the gap between germline ends came to 18 bases. This CDR3 has 16 amino acids. CDR3 sequence: CASSYLGDIGDQPQHF. Here the CDR3 DNA reads TGTGCCAGCAGCTATTTGGGGGACATTGGAGATCAGCCCCAGCATTTT.

The chain has TRBV7-8 and TRBJ1-1; D ambiguous. Trimming removed 5 bases at V and 10 bases at J, with 20 bases between. The CDR3 spans 14 residues. Per the germline V gene, CDR1 is SGHVS and CDR2 is FQNEAQ. The CDR3, as DNA: TGTGCCAGCAGCACGAAATCGGGAGGATCCGGAGCTTTCTTT. Translating it yields CASSTKSGGSGAFF. The full variable domain, rest sourced from reference TRBV7-8 and TRBJ1-1, is GAGVSQSPRYKVAKRGQDVALRCDPISGHVSLFWYQQALGQGPEFLTYFQNEAQLDKSGLPSDRFFAERPEGSVSTLKIQRTQQEDSAVYLCASSTKSGGSGAFFGQGTRLTVV.

This CDR3 reads CASRVYTHTEAFF. In DNA, the CDR3 is TGTGCCTCCCGCGTGTACACCCACACTGAAGCTTTCTTT. This chain connects TRBV6-5 to TRBJ1-1, with unresolved D. CDR1 and CDR2 (germline): MNHEY, SVGAGI. V lost 11 bases and J lost 3, with 16 bases in between. The CDR3 sequence is 13 residues long.

This clone was picked up one time. This chain links TRBV7-2 with TRBJ1-5; D is uncertain. This CDR3 has 12 residues. V was cut by 5 bases and J by 5 bases, with 7 bases left in between. CDR1 and CDR2 (germline): SGHTA, FQGNSA. CDR3 sequence: CASSREDQPQHF. CDR3 DNA sequence: TGTGCCAGCAGCAGGGAGGATCAGCCCCAGCATTTT.

This clone was picked up one time. V and J are TRBV6-5 and TRBJ1-2; D not certain. Germline V CDR1 and CDR2: MNHEY, SVGAGI. The CDR3 loop spans 13 amino acids. Trimming pared 7 bases from V and 5 bases from J, leaving 14 bases between. DNA of the CDR3: TGTGCCAGCACCAGCGGGAGTAGGTATGGCTACACCTTC. Its protein product is CASTSGSRYGYTF.

This clone was found once. This sequence joins TRBV6-5 and TRBJ1-6; D is unclear. This CDR3 is built from 15 residues. Trimming stripped 6 bases from V and 6 bases from J, with 15 bases between. Germline V gene sequence: CDR1 MNHEY, CDR2 SVGAGI. This CDR3 reads CASSVAEGSNSPLHF. Written as DNA, the CDR3 is TGTGCCAGCAGCGTAGCGGAGGGCTCTAATTCACCCCTCCACTTT.

This clone has only one observation. The chain couples TRBV7-9 to TRBJ1-1; tentatively, D is TRBD1 (6 bases). The CDR3 loop spans 16 amino acids. V lost 1 base to trimming and J lost 0 bases, with 12 bases between them. Per germline, CDR1 SEHNR and CDR2 FQNEAQ (reference sequence). The DNA for the CDR3 is TGTGCCAGCAGCTTAGGACCGGGGGCTATGAACACTGAAGCTTTCTTT. Amino acid sequence: CASSLGPGAMNTEAFF.

This chain connects TRBV28 to TRBJ2-7; no clear D. The germline V and J ends were trimmed by 4 bases and 2 bases, with 6 bases remaining between them. The CDR3 is 12 amino acids. CDR1 is MDHEN and CDR2 is SYDVKM in the germline V gene. This CDR3 is CASSYGPYEQYF. DNA for the CDR3: TGTGCCAGCAGTTACGGCCCCTACGAGCAGTACTTC.

This chain uses TRBV30 with TRBJ2-5; D might be TRBD1 (6 bases). This CDR3 region has 15 residues. V was clipped by 2 bases and J by 4 bases, with 17 bases between them. Germline V gene sequence: CDR1 GTSNPN, CDR2 SVGIG (reference sequence). CDR3 sequence (DNA): TGTGCCTGGAGTAGATTAGACAGGACGGCAGAGACCCAGTACTTC. This sequence encodes CAWSRLDRTAETQYF. The variable domain in full, with the rest retrieved from reference TRBV30 and TRBJ2-5, is SQTIHQWPATLVQPVGSPLSLECTVEGTSNPNLYWYRQAAGRGLQLLFYSVGIGQISSEVPQNLSASRPQDRQFILSSKKLLLSDSGFYLCAWSRLDRTAETQYFGPGTRLLVL.

This chain links TRBV28 with TRBJ2-7; D is ambiguous. Germline loops: CDR1 MDHEN, CDR2 SYDVKM. This CDR3 has 11 amino acids. Trimming shortened V by 3 bases and J by 6 bases, and 6 bases separated the two germline ends. CDR3 nucleotide sequence: TGTGCCAGCAGTTTCGAATCCGAGCAGTACTTC. Translating it yields CASSFESEQYF.

This clone has only one observation. The V call is TRBV7-2, the J call TRBJ2-5; D may match TRBD1 or TRBD2 (5 bases each). The CDR3 covers 15 residues. The V end was cut by 3 bases, the J end by 2 bases, with 13 bases between. The germline CDR1 and CDR2 sequences are SGHTA and FQGNSA. The CDR3 sequence: CASSFSPGPQETQYF. Written as DNA, the CDR3 is TGTGCCAGCAGCTTTTCTCCGGGACCACAAGAGACCCAGTACTTC.

V gene TRBV30 combines with J gene TRBJ1-1, with a weak D call TRBD1 (5 bases). The germline V gene encodes CDR1 GTSNPN and CDR2 SVGIG (reference sequence). The CDR3 runs 12 residues. With 2 bases removed from V and 8 bases from J, the gap between germline ends came to 12 bases. Written as DNA, the CDR3 is TGTGCCTGGAGTTTCGGGACTCGAGAAGCTTTCTTT. This translates into CAWSFGTREAFF.

This sequence joins TRBV14 and TRBJ1-1, with D unresolved. CDR3 size: 14 residues. Germline CDR1 SGHDN, CDR2 FVKESK. Trimming removed 0 bases at V and 5 bases at J, with 10 bases between. Here the CDR3 reads CASSQEFRDTEAFF. The CDR3 DNA follows: TGTGCCAGCAGCCAAGAGTTTAGGGATACTGAAGCTTTCTTT.

A single count supports this clone. The gene calls are TRBV5-4 and TRBJ1-1; D gene uncertain. The germline V gene encodes CDR1 SGHNT and CDR2 YYREEE (reference sequence). The ends were cut back, 0 bases at V and 0 bases at J, with 12 bases in the middle. CDR3 length: 16 amino acids. DNA of the CDR3: TGTGCCAGCAGCTTGGGTGATCCGTTCATGAACACTGAAGCTTTCTTT. Its translation: CASSLGDPFMNTEAFF.

The genes are TRBV30 and TRBJ2-6; D remains ambiguous. This CDR3 is 13 amino acids long. The V end lost 1 base, the J end lost 1 base, and 2 bases lay between the germline ends. In germline, CDR1 is GTSNPN, CDR2 SVGIG (reference sequence). CDR3 DNA: TGTGCCTGGAGTGCATCTGGGGCCAACGTCCTGACTTTC. This translates into CAWSASGANVLTF.

The chain employs TRBV12-3 or TRBV12-4 and TRBJ2-1, with D perhaps TRBD1 (5 bases). Between the trimmed V and J ends, which lost 6 bases and 5 bases, there was a span of 8 bases. The CDR3 is 12 residues long. CDR3 region: CASSWGDNEQFF. DNA of the CDR3: TGTGCCAGCAGCTGGGGCGACAATGAGCAGTTCTTC.

This rearrangement joins TRBV19 to TRBJ2-1; TRBD1 matches 9 bases. J was trimmed by 1 base and V by 7 bases; bases with no gene match: 5. Germline V lookup: CDR1 LNHDA, CDR2 SQIVND (reference sequence). This CDR3 is built from 15 residues. In nucleotides, the CDR3 is TGTGCCAGTAACGGACAGGGGTCGTCCTACAATGAGCAGTTCTTC. Amino acid sequence: CASNGQGSSYNEQFF.

The chain is built from TRBV29-1 and TRBJ1-1; D gene uncertain. Deletions cut 3 bases from V and 3 bases from J, with 11 bases between. Germline CDR1 and CDR2: SQVTM and ANQGSEA. CDR3 length: 13 residues. CDR3 sequence: CSVDVGRDTEAFF. In DNA form, the CDR3 reads TGCAGCGTTGACGTAGGGAGGGACACTGAAGCTTTCTTT.

This clone was counted once. The chain is built from TRBV5-6 and TRBJ2-5; D is perhaps TRBD1 (6 bases). The CDR3 is 14 amino acids. Trimming took off 4 bases at V and 2 bases at J, with 12 bases between the two ends. Germline assignment: CDR1 SGHDT and CDR2 YYEEEE. The CDR3 region has the DNA TGTGCCAGCAGCCGACAGGCCTCTCAAGAGACCCAGTACTTC. Translated, it gives CASSRQASQETQYF.